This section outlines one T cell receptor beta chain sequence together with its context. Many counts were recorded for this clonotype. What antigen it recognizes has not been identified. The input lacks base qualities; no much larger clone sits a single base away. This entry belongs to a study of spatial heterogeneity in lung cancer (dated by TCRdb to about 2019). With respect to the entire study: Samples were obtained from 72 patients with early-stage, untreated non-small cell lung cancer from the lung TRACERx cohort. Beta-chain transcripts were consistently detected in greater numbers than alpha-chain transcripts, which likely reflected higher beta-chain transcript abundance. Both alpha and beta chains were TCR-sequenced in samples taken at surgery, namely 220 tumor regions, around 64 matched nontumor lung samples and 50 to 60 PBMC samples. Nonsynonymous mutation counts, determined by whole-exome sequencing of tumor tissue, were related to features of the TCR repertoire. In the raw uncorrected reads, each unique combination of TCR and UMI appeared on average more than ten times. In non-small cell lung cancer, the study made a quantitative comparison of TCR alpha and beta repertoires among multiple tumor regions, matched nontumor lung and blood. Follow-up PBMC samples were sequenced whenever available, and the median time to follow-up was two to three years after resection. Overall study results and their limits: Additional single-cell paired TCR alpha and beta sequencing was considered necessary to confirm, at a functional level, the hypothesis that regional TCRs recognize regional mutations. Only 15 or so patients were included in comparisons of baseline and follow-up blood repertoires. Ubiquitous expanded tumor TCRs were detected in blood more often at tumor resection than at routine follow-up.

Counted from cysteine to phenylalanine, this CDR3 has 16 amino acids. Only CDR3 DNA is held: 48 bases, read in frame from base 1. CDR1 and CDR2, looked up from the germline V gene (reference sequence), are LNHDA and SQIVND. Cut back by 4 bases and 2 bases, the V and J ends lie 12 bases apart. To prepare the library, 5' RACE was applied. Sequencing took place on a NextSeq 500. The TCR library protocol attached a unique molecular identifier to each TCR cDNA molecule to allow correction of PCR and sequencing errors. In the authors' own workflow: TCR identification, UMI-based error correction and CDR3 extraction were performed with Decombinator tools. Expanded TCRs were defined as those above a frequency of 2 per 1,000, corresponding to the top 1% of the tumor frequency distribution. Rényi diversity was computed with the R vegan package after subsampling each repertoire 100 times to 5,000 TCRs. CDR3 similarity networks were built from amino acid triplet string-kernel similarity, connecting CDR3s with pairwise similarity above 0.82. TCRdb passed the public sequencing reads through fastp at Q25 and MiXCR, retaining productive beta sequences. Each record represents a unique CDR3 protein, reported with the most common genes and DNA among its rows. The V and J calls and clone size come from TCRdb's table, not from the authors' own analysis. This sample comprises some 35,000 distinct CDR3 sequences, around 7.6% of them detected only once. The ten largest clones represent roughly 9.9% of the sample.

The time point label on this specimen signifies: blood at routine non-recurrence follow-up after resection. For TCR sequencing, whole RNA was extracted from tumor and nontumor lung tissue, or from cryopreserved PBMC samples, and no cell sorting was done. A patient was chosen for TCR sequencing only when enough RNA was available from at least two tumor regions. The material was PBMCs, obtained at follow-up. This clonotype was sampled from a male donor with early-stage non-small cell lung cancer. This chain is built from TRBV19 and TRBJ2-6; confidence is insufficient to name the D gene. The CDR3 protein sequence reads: CASSTDTPAGANVLTF. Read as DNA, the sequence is TGTGCCAGTAGTACAGATACCCCTGCTGGGGCCAACGTCCTGACTTTC.